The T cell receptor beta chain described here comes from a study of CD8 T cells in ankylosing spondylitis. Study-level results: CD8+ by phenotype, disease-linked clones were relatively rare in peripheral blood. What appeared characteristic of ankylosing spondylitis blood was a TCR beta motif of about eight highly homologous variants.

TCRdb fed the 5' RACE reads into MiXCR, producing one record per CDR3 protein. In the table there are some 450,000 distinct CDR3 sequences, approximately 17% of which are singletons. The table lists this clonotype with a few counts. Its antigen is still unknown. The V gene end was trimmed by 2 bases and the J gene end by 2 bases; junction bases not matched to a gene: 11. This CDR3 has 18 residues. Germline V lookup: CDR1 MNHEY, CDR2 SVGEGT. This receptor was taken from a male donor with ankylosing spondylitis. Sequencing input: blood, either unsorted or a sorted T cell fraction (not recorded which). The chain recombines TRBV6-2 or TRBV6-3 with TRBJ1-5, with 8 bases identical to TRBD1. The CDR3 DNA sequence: TGTGCCAGCAGTTACCCACGACAGGGGTTGGTCGGCAATCAGCCCCAGCATTTT. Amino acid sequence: CASSYPRQGLVGNQPQHF.